Below, 5 T cell receptor beta chains from the same sample are listed, as sequenced in a study of T cells in localized non-small cell lung cancer (dated by TCRdb to about 2020). The library was produced with the immunoSEQ multiplex PCR assay. The table was pulled from immuneACCESS by TCRdb, which kept in-frame rearrangements only. Such tables lose some clones; where checked, under half of the loss comes from unresolved V genes, and the rest has no known cause. Counted in this sample were around 6,000 clones; 87% of them appeared once. Under 20% of the sample is taken by the ten largest. This specimen consisted of peripheral blood, obtained before any cancer treatment. Receptors were obtained from an older male donor with stage I lung adenocarcinoma.

The V and J genes are TRBV5-4 and TRBJ2-3; D gene unclear. CDR1 and CDR2 from the germline V gene are SGHNT and YYREEE (reference sequence). The ends were cut back, 0 bases at V and 1 base at J, with 3 bases in the middle. This CDR3 has 13 residues. The chain's CDR3 is CASSLVGTDTQYF. In DNA, the CDR3 is TGTGCCAGCAGCTTGGTTGGCACAGATACGCAGTATTTT.

The V gene is TRBV11-2, the J gene TRBJ1-5; possible D gene TRBD1, 5 bases. CDR3 length: 13 residues. Trimming cost V 5 bases and J 7 bases, with 12 bases left between them. The germline gives CDR1 SGHAT, CDR2 FQNNGV. The CDR3 nucleotides are TGTGCCAGCAGCCCCCAGGGTAACCAGCCCCAGCATTTT. It specifies CASSPQGNQPQHF. The full variable domain, rest sourced from reference TRBV11-2 and TRBJ1-5, is EAGVAQSPRYKIIEKRQSVAFWCNPISGHATLYWYQQILGQGPKLLIQFQNNGVVDDSQLPKDRFSAERLKGVDSTLKIQPAKLEDSAVYLCASSPQGNQPQHFGDGTRLSIL.

This chain joins TRBV11-3 and TRBJ2-1; TRBD1 might be the D (5 bases). There are 15 residues in the CDR3. Trimming removed 4 bases at V and 0 bases at J, with 10 bases between. Germline V gene lookup returns CDR1 SGHNT and CDR2 YENEEA. The CDR3 DNA follows: TGTGCCAGCAGCTCCGCAGGGAACTCCTACAATGAGCAGTTCTTC. Protein sequence: CASSSAGNSYNEQFF.

The gene calls are TRBV21-1 and TRBJ2-5; the table's D call, TRBD1, has no DNA check behind it. TRBV21-1 is given as a pseudogene. This CDR3 is 18 amino acids long. CDR3 protein: CALPPWSSASQGEETQYF. The CDR3 DNA sequence: TGTGCCCTTCCCCCATGGAGTAGCGCCTCACAGGGAGAAGAGACCCAGTACTTC.

This chain connects TRBV5-5 to TRBJ2-1, with D unresolved. Germline CDR1 reads SGHKS; CDR2 reads YYEKEE (reference sequence). The CDR3 has 15 amino acids. Trimming shortened V by 1 base and J by 7 bases, and 15 bases separated the two germline ends. CDR3 sequence reads: CASSLPTPAENEQFF. DNA for the CDR3: TGTGCCAGCAGCTTGCCGACACCCGCTGAGAATGAGCAGTTCTTC.